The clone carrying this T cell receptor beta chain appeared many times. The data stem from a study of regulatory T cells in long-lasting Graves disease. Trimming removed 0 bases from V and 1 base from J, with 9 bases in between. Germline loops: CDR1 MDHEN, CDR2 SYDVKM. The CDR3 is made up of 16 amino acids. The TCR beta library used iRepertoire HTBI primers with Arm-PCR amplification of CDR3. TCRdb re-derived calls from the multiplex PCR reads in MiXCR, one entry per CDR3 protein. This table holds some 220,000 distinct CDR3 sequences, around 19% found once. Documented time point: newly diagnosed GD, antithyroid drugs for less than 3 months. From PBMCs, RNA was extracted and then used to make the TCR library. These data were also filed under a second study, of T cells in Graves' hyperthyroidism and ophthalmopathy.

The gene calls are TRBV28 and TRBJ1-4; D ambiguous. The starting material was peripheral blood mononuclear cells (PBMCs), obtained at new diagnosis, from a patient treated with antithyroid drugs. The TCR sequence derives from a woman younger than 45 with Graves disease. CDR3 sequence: CASSLWASETNEKLFF. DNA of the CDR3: TGTGCCAGCAGTTTATGGGCAAGTGAAACTAATGAAAAACTGTTTTTT. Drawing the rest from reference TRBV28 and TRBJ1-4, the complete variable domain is DVKVTQSSRYLVKRTGEKVFLECVQDMDHENMFWYRQDPGLGLRLIYFSYDVKMKEKGDIPEGYSVSREKKERFSLILESASTNQTSMYLCASSLWASETNEKLFFGSGTQLSVL.